This TCR beta chain was found in a study of patients and donors after allogeneic stem cell transplantation. The CDR3 length is 14 residues. J lost 6 bases, V lost 11 bases, and 12 bases had no gene match. This clonotype was picked up many times. MiXCR, applied by TCRdb to the RT-PCR reads, yields one record per CDR3 protein. The table lists about a million distinct CDR3 sequences, more than 15% of them singletons. The sequence derives from a human donor who was either an allogeneic HSCT recipient or a stem cell or donor lymphocyte infusion donor (not recorded which). It is not recorded whose cells these are; they may come from a transplant donor. The V call is TRBV12-3 or TRBV12-4, the J call TRBJ1-1; TRBD1 agrees at 10 bases. Sequencing was done on a sample of blood, either unsorted or a sorted T cell fraction (not recorded which). CDR3 region: CAARTGGHGAEAFF. CDR3 nucleotides: TGTGCCGCCCGGACAGGGGGACATGGCGCTGAAGCTTTCTTT.